This TCR beta chain came from a study of T-cell memory formation after mild COVID-19. A few counts support this clonotype. Its matching antigen is unknown. Libraries for TCRalpha and TCRbeta carried sample barcodes and unique molecular identifiers via 5'RACE. Each CDR3 protein gets one entry after TCRdb re-called the 5' RACE reads with MiXCR. This repertoire shows under 650,000 distinct CDR3 sequences, under 20% found once; its top ten account for about 12%. V was cut by 7 bases and J by 6 bases, with 12 bases left in between. The length of the CDR3 is 12 residues. Germline V gives CDR1 LNHDA, CDR2 SQIVND (reference sequence). Study-wide results and caveats: Memory from before infection featured some responding clones, which suggests cross-reactive memory joined.

Input material: PBMCs or a T cell subset sorted from them (not recorded which). The source of this sequence is an adult woman who had mild COVID-19 (a few samples of this study predate the infection). Cell type and time point are not known. V and J are TRBV19 and TRBJ1-2; the D gene is possibly TRBD1 (5 bases). This CDR3 is CASTLGGDGYTF. The CDR3 nucleotides are TGTGCCAGTACCTTAGGAGGGGATGGCTACACCTTC.